This T cell receptor (beta chain) was sequenced during a study of CD8+ T cells in alopecia areata (dated by TCRdb to 2017 to 2018). Regarding the complete study: The treated patients, all with moderate-to-severe alopecia areata, were enrolled in an open-label pilot trial of oral tofacitinib given at 5 to 10 mg twice daily. Scalp clonality was compared among normal scalp (n=4), patchy alopecia areata scalp (n=8), and alopecia totalis/universalis scalp (n=8). Disease severity in treated patients was measured with the SALT score, which quantifies the percentage of affected scalp surface area. In humans, TCRbeta sequencing was performed on scalp tissue and on sorted CD4+ and CD8+ peripheral blood T cells from healthy controls and from patients with patchy or totalis/universalis alopecia areata. RNA came from the PAXgene miRNA kit for fixed scalp, the miRNeasy kit for PBMCs, and the RNeasy kit for mouse skin. In both human patients and the C3H/HeJ mouse model, the study applied high-throughput TCRbeta sequencing to look at T cell clonal expansion in alopecia areata. Biopsies were taken from tofacitinib-treated patients at baseline and again at 4 and 24 weeks into treatment, and several of those patients also had a later scalp biopsy. Amplification of TCRbeta CDR3 regions was done by immunoSEQ multiplex PCR using 35 Vbeta forward primers and 13 Jbeta reverse primers. Patients stayed on tofacitinib for 6 to 18 months and then had 6 months of follow-up off drug so that delayed response and recurrence could be assessed.

Turning to this clone: Its antigen remains unidentified. Base qualities are not provided; no much larger clone lies one nucleotide away.

Read against the paper, the sample's treatment or condition label means: oral pan-JAK inhibitor, 5-10 mg twice daily. Lesional scalp punch biopsies and peripheral blood were obtained from alopecia areata patients. PBMCs were separated by density centrifugation and stained for CD3, CD4 and CD8, after which CD4+ and CD8+ T cells were sorted on a FACSAria. Including cysteine and phenylalanine, the CDR3 has 16 amino acids. Only CDR3 DNA remains: 48 bases, in frame from the first base. Clipping removes 5 bases from V and 4 bases from J, with 13 as the unmatched junction base count. CDR1 and CDR2, per the germline V gene (reference sequence), are MNHEY and SMNVEV. Library preparation was by the immunoSEQ multiplex PCR assay. For TCR sequencing, RNA was extracted from every sample and reverse transcribed into cDNA to serve as template. SuperScript III was used to make first-strand cDNA, primed with a 2:1 mix of oligo-dT and random hexamers. A synthetic immune receptor repertoire was used to assess amplification bias, and residual bias was removed computationally. The paper's data handling went like this. After raw reads were preprocessed to remove errors, the CDR3 was defined following IMGT conventions as running from the conserved cysteine to phenylalanine. To get clonality, Shannon entropy was normalized by log2 of the number of productive unique TCRs and the result was subtracted from 1. Scalp TCRbeta sequences were cross-referenced with sorted blood CD4 and CD8 repertoires so that the CD4 or CD8 identity of scalp clones could be inferred. Entries here come from immuneACCESS through TCRdb and include only in-frame sequences with V and J called. Some clones fail to appear in such tables; in the studies checked, an unresolved V gene covers under half of the shortfall, and the cause of the remainder is unknown. Clone size and the V and J calls come from that table; the DNA yielded D and trimming. The sample yields 180,000 or so clones; about half were counted once. The ten largest clonotypes hold about 9.5% of the sample.

General conclusions and limits of the study: Because the treated cohort was small and included a single nonresponder, larger studies are needed to assess links between baseline CD8+ expansion and response. Many expanded lesional clones persisted in scalp and blood during tofacitinib treatment, which may partly explain relapse after stopping treatment. Tofacitinib significantly decreased scalp clonality and the number of expanded CD8+ clones among the top 100 scalp clones. Resident alphabeta T cells in normal human skin are also sequenced, complicating scalp TCR repertoire analysis, unlike mouse skin dominated by gammadelta T cells. Compared with normal scalp, lesional scalp, particularly in alopecia totalis/universalis, had higher clonality and more expanded CD8+ clones, which suggests antigenic drive. TCR sequences shared between patients were less clear than in mice, possibly partly because of HLA diversity in the patient population.

The sample consisted of CD8+ T cells sorted from blood, taken between weeks 51 and 52, from a patient treated with tofacitinib. The source of this sequence is a human donor with alopecia areata. The chain links TRBV27 with TRBJ2-7; 8 central nucleotides agree with TRBD1. The CDR3: CASSPHLGTGLYEQYF. The sequenced DNA: TGTGCCAGCAGTCCACACCTCGGGACAGGACTATACGAGCAGTACTTC.